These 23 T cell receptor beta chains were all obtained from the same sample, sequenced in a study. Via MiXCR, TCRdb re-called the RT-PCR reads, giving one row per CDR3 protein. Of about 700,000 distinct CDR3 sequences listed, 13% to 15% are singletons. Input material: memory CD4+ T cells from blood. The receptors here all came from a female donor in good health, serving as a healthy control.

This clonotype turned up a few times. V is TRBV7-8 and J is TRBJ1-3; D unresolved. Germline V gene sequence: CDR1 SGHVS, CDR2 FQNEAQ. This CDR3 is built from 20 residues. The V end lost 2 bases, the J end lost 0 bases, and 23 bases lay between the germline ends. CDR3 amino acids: CASSLSSLPWAFPSGNTIYF. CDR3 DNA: TGTGCCAGCAGCTTATCTTCGTTGCCATGGGCCTTCCCCTCTGGAAACACCATATATTTT.

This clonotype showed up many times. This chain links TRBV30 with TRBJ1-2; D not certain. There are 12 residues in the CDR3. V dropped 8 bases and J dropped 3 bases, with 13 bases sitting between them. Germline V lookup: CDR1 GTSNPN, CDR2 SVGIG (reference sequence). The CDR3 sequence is CAAGKVDYGYTF. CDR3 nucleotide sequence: TGTGCCGCGGGGAAGGTAGACTATGGCTACACCTTC.

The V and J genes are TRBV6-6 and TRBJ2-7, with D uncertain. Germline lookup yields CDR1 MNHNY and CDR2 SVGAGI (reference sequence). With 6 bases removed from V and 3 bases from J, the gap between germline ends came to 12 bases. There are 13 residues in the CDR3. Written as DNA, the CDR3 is TGTGCCAGCAGCCCCTTTTTGGTCTACGAGCAGTACTTC. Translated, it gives CASSPFLVYEQYF.

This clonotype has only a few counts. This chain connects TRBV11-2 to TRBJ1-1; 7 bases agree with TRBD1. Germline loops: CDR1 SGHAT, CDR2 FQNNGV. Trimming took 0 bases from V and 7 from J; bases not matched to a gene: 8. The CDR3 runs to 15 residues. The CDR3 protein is CASSLDPGQKIEAFF. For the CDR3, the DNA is TGTGCCAGCAGCTTAGACCCGGGACAGAAGATTGAAGCTTTCTTT.

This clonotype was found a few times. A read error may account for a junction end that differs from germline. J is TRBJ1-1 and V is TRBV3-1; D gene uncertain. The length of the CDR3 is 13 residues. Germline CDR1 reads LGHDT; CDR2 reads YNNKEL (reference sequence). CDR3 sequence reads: CASSQSLQSACLF. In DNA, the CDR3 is TGTGCCAGCAGCCAATCTCTCCAATCTGCCTGCCTCTTT.

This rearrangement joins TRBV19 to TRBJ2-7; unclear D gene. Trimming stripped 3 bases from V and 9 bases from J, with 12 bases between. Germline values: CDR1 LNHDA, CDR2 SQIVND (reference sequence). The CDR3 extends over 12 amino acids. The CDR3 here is CASSIQDGRQYF. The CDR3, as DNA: TGTGCCAGTAGTATCCAGGACGGTCGGCAGTACTTC.

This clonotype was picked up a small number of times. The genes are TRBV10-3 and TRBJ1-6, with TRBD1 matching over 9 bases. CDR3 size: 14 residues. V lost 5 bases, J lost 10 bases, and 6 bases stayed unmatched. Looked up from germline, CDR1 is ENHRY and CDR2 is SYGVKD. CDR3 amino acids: CAISPGTGRSPLHF. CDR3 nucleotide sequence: TGTGCCATCAGTCCCGGGACAGGGAGGTCACCCCTCCACTTT.

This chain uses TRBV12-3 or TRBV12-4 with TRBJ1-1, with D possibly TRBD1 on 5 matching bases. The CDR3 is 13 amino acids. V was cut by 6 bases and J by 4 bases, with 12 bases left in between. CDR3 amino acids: CASRPDGATEAFF. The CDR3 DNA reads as TGTGCCAGCAGGCCGGATGGGGCCACTGAAGCTTTCTTT.

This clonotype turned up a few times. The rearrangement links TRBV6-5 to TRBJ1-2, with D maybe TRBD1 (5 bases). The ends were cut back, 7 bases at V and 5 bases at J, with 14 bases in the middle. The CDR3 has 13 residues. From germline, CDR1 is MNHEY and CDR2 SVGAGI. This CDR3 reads CASTGGGRYGYTF. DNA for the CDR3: TGTGCCAGCACTGGGGGGGGAAGATATGGCTACACCTTC.

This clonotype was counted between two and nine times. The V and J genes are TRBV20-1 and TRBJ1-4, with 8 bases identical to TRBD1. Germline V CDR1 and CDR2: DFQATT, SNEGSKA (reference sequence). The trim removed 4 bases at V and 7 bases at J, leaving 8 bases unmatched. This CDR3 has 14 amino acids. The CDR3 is CSAIRGQGGEKLFF. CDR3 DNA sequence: TGCAGTGCTATCCGAGGACAGGGAGGTGAAAAACTGTTTTTT.

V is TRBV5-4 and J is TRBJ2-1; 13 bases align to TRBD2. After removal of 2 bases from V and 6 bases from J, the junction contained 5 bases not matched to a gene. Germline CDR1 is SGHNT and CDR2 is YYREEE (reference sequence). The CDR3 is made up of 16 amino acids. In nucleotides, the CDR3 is TGTGCCAGCAGCTTCCGGACTAGCGGGAGACCCAATGAGCAGTTCTTC. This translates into CASSFRTSGRPNEQFF.

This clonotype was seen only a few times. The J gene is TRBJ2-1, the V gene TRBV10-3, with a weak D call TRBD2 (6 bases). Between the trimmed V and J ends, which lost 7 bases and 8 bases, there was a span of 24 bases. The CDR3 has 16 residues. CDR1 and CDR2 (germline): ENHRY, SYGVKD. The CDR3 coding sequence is TGTGCCATCACCGCGGGATTGGGAGTTAGGGGCCATGAGCAGTTCTTC. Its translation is CAITAGLGVRGHEQFF.

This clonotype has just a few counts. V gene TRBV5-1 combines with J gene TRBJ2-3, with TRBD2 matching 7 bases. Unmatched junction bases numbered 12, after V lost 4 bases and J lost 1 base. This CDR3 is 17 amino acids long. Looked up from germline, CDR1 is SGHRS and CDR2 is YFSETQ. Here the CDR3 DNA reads TGCGCCAGCAGCAAAGAGCGGGGAGGGCCAGGCACAGATACGCAGTATTTT. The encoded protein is CASSKERGGPGTDTQYF. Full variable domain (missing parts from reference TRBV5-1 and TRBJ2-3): KAGVTQTPRYLIKTRGQQVTLSCSPISGHRSVSWYQQTPGQGLQFLFEYFSETQRNKGNFPGRFSGRQFSNSRSEMNVSTLELGDSALYLCASSKERGGPGTDTQYFGPGTRLTVL.

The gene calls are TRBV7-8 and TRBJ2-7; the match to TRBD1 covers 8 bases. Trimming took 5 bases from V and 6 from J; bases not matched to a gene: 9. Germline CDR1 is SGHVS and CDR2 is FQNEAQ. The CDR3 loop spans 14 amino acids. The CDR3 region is CASSVQGALSEQYF. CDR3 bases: TGTGCCAGCAGCGTCCAGGGGGCGTTATCCGAGCAGTACTTC.

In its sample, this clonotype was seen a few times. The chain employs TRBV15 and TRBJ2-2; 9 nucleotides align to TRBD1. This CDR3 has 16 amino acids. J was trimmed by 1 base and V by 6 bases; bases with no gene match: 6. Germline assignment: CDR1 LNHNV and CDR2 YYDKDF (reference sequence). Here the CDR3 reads CATRNPGQGNTGELFF. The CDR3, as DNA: TGTGCCACCAGGAACCCGGGACAGGGGAACACCGGGGAGCTGTTTTTT.

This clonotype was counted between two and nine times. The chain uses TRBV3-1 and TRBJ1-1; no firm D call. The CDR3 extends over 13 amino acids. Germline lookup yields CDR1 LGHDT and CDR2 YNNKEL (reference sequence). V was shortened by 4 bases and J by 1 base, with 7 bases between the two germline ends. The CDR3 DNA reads TGTGCCAGCAGCCGGACTCAGAACACTGAAGCTTTCTTT. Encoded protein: CASSRTQNTEAFF.

This CDR3 is CASSEGVHYGYTF. The CDR3, as DNA: TGCGCCAGCAGCGAGGGTGTGCACTATGGCTACACCTTC. The genes are TRBV5-1 and TRBJ1-2; the D is unclear. The CDR3 sequence is 13 residues long. Trimming removed 4 bases at V and 3 bases at J, with 10 bases between. CDR1 is SGHRS, CDR2 YFSETQ, per germline.

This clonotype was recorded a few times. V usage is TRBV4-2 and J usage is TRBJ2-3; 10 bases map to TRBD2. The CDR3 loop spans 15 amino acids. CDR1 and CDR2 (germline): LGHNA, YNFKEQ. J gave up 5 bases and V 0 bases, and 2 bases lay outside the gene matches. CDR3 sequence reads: CASSQELAGIDTQYF. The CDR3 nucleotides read TGTGCCAGCAGCCAAGAACTAGCGGGGATAGATACGCAGTATTTT.

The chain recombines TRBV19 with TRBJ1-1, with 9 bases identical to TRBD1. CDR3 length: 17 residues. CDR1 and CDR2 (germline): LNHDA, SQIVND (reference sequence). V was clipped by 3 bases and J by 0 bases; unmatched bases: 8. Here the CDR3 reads CASSIFRGTGMNTEAFF. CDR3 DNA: TGTGCCAGTAGTATTTTCCGTGGGACAGGGATGAACACTGAAGCTTTCTTT.

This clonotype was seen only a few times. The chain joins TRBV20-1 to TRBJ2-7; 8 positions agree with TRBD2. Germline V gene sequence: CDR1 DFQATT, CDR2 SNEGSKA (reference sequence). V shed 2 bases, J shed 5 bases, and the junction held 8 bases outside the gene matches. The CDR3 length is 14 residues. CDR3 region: CSARRSGSRNEQYF. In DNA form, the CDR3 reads TGCAGTGCTAGAAGGAGCGGGAGTCGAAACGAGCAGTACTTC.

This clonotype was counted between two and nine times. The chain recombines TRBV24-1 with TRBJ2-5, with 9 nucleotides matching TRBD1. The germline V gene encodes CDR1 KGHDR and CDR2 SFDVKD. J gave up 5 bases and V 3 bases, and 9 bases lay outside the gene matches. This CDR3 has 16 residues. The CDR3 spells CATSDNGDRDGETQYF. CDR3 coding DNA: TGTGCCACCAGTGATAACGGGGACAGGGATGGGGAGACCCAGTACTTC.

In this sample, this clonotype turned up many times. DNA of the CDR3: TGTGCCAGCAGACACCCAGGACTAGCGGGAGTCGATGAGCAGTTCTTC. Protein: CASRHPGLAGVDEQFF. The chain couples TRBV6-5 to TRBJ2-1, with 13 bases that match TRBD2. The CDR3 extends over 16 amino acids. V shed 6 bases, J shed 8 bases, and the junction held 10 bases outside the gene matches. Germline values: CDR1 MNHEY, CDR2 SVGAGI.

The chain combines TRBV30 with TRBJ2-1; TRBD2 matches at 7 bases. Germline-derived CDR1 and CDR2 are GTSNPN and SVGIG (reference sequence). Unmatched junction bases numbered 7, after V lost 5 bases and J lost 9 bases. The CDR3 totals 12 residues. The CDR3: CAWSFVAGEQFF. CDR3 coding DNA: TGTGCCTGGTCCTTTGTAGCGGGTGAGCAGTTCTTC.